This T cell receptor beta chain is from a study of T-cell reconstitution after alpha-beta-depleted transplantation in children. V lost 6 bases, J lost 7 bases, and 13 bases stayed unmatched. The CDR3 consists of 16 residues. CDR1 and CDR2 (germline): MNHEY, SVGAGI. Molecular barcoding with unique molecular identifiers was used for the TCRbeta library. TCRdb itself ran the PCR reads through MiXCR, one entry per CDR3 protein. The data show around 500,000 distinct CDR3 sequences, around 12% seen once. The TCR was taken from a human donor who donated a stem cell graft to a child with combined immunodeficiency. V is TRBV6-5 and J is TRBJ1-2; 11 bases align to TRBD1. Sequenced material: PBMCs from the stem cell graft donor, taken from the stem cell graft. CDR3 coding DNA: TGTGCCAGCAGCCCAGCCGGGACAGGGGGGAATCGTGGCTACACCTTC. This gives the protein CASSPAGTGGNRGYTF.